The entry below describes one TCR beta chain. V lost 5 bases, J lost 2 bases, and 9 bases lay in between. The CDR3 is 13 amino acids. Germline CDR1 is MNHEY and CDR2 is SMNVEV (reference sequence). This entry is derived from a study of blood T cell repertoires in COVID-19. Sequenced by immunoSEQ multiplex PCR; TCRdb stores in-frame clones only, minus some. The repertoire holds over 200,000 clones, with 87% as singletons. Specimen: peripheral blood. The chain is built from TRBV27 and TRBJ1-2; D uncertain. This clonotype was obtained from a man in his forties or fifties with active or convalescent COVID-19. CDR3: CASSPHQNYGYTF. CDR3 DNA sequence: TGTGCCAGCAGTCCTCACCAGAACTATGGCTACACCTTC.